This TCR beta chain was sequenced in a study of regulatory T cells in long-lasting Graves disease. Findings of the study overall: TCR diversity was lower in persistent Graves' patients than in newly diagnosed ones.

The TCR beta library used iRepertoire HTBI primers with Arm-PCR amplification of CDR3. TCRdb used MiXCR to reprocess the multiplex PCR reads, holding one entry per CDR3 protein. This sample carries some 500,000 distinct CDR3 sequences, roughly 15% of them seen once, and the ten largest clones take roughly 25%. The CDR3 contains 16 residues. V lost 1 base and J 7 bases, leaving 19 bases between the germline ends. CDR1 is SGHVS and CDR2 is FQNEAQ in the germline V gene. Indicated time point: newly diagnosed GD, antithyroid drugs for less than 3 months. Generation of the TCR library employed RNA extracted from PBMCs. In this sample, this clonotype turned up a few times. Its antigen remains unidentified. The same sample was also used in a study of T cells in Graves' hyperthyroidism and ophthalmopathy. That study reports: The TCR CDR3 first-round RT-PCR relied on the HTBI primer set.

Source: peripheral blood mononuclear cells (PBMCs), taken at new diagnosis, from a patient treated with antithyroid drugs. The sequence derives from a woman aged 35-60 years with Graves disease. This chain uses TRBV7-8 with TRBJ1-2; D is possibly TRBD1 (6 bases). CDR3 in amino acids: CASSLDWQQGGSGYTF. In DNA form, the CDR3 reads TGTGCCAGCAGCTTAGACTGGCAACAGGGCGGCTCTGGCTACACCTTC.